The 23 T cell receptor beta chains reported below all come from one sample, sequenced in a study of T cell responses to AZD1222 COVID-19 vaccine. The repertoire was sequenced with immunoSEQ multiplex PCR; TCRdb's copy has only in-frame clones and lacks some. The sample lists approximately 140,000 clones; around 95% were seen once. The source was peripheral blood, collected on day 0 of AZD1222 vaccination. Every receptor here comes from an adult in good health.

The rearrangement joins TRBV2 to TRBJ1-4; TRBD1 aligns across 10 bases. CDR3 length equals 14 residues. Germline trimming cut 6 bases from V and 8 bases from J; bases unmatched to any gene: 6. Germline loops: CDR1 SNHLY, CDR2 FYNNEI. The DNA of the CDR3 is TGTGCCAGCAGGCGCGACAGGGGGCCCGAAAAACTGTTTTTT. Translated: CASRRDRGPEKLFF.

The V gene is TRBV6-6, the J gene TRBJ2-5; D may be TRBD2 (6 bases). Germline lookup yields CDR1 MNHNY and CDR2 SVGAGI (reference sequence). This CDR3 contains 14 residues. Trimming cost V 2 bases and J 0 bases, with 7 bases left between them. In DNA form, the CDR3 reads TGTGCCAGCAGTTACGGAGGGTACCAAGAGACCCAGTACTTC. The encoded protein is CASSYGGYQETQYF.

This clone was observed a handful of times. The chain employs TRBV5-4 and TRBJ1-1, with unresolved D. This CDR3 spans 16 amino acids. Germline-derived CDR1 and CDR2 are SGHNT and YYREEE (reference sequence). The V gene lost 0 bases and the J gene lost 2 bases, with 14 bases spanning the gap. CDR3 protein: CASSLVGSVRNTEAFF. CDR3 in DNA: TGTGCCAGCAGCTTGGTTGGTTCGGTACGTAACACTGAAGCTTTCTTT.

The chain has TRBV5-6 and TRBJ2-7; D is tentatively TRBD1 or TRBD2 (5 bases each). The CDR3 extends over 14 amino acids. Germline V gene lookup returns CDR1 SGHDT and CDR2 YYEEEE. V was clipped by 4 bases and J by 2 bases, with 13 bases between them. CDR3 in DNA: TGTGCCAGCAGCCCGGGACCGACAACCTACGAGCAGTACGTC. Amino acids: CASSPGPTTYEQYV.

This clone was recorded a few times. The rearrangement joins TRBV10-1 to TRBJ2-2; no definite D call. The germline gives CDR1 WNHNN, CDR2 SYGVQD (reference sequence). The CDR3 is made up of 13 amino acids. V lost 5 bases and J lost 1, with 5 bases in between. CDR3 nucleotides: TGCGCCAGCAGTCCAAGGAACACCGGGGAGCTGTTTTTT. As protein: CASSPRNTGELFF.

The CDR3 region has the DNA TGTGCCAGCAGCCGGGACGCAGGCACAGATACGCAGTATTTT. As protein: CASSRDAGTDTQYF. This rearrangement joins TRBV5-6 to TRBJ2-3; D tentatively fits TRBD1 or TRBD2 (5 bases each). Trimming pared 4 bases from V and 1 base from J, leaving 10 bases between. CDR1 and CDR2 from the germline V gene are SGHDT and YYEEEE. The CDR3 covers 14 residues.

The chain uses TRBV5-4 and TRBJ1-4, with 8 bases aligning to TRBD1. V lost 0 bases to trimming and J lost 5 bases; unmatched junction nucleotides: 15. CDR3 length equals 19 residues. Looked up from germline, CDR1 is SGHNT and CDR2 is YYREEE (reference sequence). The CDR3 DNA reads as TGTGCCAGCAGCTTGGAAGGGCAGGGGGCTATTGGGTCGAATGAAAAACTGTTTTTT. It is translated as CASSLEGQGAIGSNEKLFF.

The CDR3: CASSYDGTGRYEQYV. The CDR3 DNA follows: TGTGCCAGCAGTTACGACGGGACAGGGCGCTACGAGCAGTACGTC. This chain links TRBV6-5 with TRBJ2-7; 9 bases line up with TRBD1. Trimming removed 2 bases from V and 3 bases from J; junction bases left unmatched: 5. The germline CDR1 and CDR2 sequences are MNHEY and SVGAGI. The CDR3 sequence is 15 residues long.

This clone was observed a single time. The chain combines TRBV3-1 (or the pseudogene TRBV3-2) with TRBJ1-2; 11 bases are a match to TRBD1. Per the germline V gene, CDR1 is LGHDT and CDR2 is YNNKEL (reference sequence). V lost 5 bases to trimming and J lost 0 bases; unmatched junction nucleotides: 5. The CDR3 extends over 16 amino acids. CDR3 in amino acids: CASSKTGQGANYGYTF. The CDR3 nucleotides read TGTGCCAGCAGCAAAACGGGACAGGGGGCTAACTATGGCTACACCTTC.

The CDR3 nucleotides are TGTGCCAGTAGTATCTCGGGCAGGTCGAACTATGGCTACACCTTC. Amino acids: CASSISGRSNYGYTF. The chain combines TRBV19 with TRBJ1-2; D ambiguous. The CDR3 is 15 residues long. Trimming stripped 3 bases from V and 2 bases from J, with 13 bases between. Germline V gene data show CDR1 as LNHDA and CDR2 as SQIVND (reference sequence).

This chain's CDR3 is CASSQDHDYGYTF. In DNA, the CDR3 is TGTGCCAGCAGCCAGGACCATGACTATGGCTACACCTTC. The chain uses TRBV3-1 (or the pseudogene TRBV3-2) and TRBJ1-2; D ambiguous. The germline gives CDR1 LGHDT, CDR2 YNNKEL (reference sequence). This CDR3 is 13 amino acids long. Trimming left V 3 bases short and J 3 bases short, with 8 bases between.

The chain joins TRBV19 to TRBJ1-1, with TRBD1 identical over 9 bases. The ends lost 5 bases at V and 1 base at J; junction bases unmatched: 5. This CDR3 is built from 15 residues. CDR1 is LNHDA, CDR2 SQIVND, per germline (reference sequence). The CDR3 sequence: CASSVGTGRNTEAFF. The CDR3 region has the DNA TGTGCCAGTAGTGTAGGGACAGGGCGGAACACTGAAGCTTTCTTT. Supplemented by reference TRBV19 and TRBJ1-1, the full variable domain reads DGGITQSPKYLFRKEGQNVTLSCEQNLNHDAMYWYRQDPGQGLRLIYYSQIVNDFQKGDIAEGYSVSREKKESFPLTVTSAQKNPTAFYLCASSVGTGRNTEAFFGQGTRLTVV.

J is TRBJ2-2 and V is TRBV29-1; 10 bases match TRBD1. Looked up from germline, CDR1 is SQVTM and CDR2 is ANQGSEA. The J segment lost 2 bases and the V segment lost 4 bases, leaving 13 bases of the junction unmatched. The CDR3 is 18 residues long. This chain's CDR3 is CSVGRTGTGVINTGELFF. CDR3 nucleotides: TGCAGCGTTGGAAGGACCGGGACAGGGGTGATTAACACCGGGGAGCTGTTTTTT.

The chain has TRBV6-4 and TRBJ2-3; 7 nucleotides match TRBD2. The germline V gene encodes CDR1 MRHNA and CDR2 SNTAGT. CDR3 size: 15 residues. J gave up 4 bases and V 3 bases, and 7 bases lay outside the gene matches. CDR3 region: CASSDRAGAADTQYF. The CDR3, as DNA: TGTGCCAGCAGTGATCGGGCGGGAGCCGCAGATACGCAGTATTTT.

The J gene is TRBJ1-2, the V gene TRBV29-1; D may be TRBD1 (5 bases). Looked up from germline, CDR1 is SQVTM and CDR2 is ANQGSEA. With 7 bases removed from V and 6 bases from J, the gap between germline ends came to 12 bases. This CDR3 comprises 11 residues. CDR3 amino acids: CSGGGGDGYTF. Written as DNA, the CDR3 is TGCAGCGGAGGTGGGGGGGATGGCTACACCTTC.

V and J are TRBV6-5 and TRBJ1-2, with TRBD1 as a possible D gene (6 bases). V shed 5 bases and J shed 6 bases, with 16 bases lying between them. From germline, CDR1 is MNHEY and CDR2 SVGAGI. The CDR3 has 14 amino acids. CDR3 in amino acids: CASSHEGGLDGYTF. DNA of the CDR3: TGTGCCAGCAGTCACGAGGGGGGGCTTGATGGCTACACCTTC.

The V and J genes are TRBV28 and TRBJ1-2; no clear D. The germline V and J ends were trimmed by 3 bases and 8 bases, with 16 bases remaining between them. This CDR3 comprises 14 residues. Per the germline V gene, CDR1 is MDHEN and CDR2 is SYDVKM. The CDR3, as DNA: TGTGCCAGCAGTTTCGGGTATTCCGAGGCCGGCTACACCTTC. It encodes CASSFGYSEAGYTF.

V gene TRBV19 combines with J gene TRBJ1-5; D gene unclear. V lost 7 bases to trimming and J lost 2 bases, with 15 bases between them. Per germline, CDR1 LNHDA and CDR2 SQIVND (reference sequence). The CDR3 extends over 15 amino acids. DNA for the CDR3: TGTGCCAGTACGGTCTTGGGAGGAGGCAATCAGCCCCAGCATTTT. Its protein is CASTVLGGGNQPQHF.

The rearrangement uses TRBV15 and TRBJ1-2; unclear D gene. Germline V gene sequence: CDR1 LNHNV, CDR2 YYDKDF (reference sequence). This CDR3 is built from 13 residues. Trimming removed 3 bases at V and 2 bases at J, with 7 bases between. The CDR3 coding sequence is TGTGCCACCAGCAGCGGGGAGAACTATGGCTACACCTTC. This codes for CATSSGENYGYTF. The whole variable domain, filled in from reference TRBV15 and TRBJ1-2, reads DAMVIQNPRYQVTQFGKPVTLSCSQTLNHNVMYWYQQKSSQAPKLLFHYYDKDFNNEADTPDNFQSRRPNTSFCFLDIRSPGLGDTAMYLCATSSGENYGYTFGSGTRLTVV.

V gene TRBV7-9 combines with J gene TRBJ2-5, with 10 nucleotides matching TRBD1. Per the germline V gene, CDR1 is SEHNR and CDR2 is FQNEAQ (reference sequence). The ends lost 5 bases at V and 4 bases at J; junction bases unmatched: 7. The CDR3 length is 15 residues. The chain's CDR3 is CASSLRTGGAETQYF. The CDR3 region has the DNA TGTGCCAGCAGCCTCAGGACAGGGGGTGCAGAGACCCAGTACTTC.

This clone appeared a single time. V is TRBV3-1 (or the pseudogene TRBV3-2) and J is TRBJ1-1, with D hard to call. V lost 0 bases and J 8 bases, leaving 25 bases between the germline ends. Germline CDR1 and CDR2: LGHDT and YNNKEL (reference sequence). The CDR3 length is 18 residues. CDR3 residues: CASSQDIQVTCAREEAFF. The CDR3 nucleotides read TGTGCCAGCAGCCAAGATATCCAGGTCACATGCGCCCGGGAGGAAGCTTTCTTT.

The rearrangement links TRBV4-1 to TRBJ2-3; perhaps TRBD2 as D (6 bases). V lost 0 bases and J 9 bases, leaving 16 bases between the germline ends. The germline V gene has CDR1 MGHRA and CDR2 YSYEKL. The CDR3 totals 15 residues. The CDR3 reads CASSQDGGTANTQYF. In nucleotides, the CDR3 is TGCGCCAGCAGCCAAGATGGCGGGACGGCGAACACGCAGTATTTT.

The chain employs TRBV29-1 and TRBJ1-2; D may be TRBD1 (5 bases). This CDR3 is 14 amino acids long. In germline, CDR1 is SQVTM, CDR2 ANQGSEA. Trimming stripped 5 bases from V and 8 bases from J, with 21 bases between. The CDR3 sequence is CSVRERGDEGGYTF. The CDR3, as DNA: TGCAGCGTTCGCGAACGGGGCGATGAAGGGGGCTACACCTTC.